The clone carrying this T cell receptor beta chain appeared once. Antigen specificity is unknown. V was clipped by 2 bases and J by 6 bases, with 9 bases between them. The CDR3 loop spans 12 amino acids. Germline V gene sequence: CDR1 SGHDT, CDR2 YYEEEE. Building the TCR beta libraries relied on iRepertoire HTBI primers, and CDR3 regions underwent Arm-PCR. TCRdb used MiXCR to reprocess the multiplex PCR reads, holding one entry per CDR3 protein. The table lists hundreds of thousands of distinct CDR3 sequences, 22% of them singletons. Time point defined: persistent/refractory GD, antithyroid drugs over 5 years with positive TRAb. RNA isolated from PBMCs was used to make the TCR library. Xi'an, China, was home to the endocrinology department that provided patients. These data come from a study of regulatory T cells in long-lasting Graves disease. Background on the study: The term persistent Graves' disease signified upward of 5 years on antithyroid drugs with positive TSH receptor antibodies. Study-wide results and caveats: Favored gene segments in persistent disease were TRBV28, TRBJ1-2 and TRBJ2-5. Thyroid tissue went unexamined; only peripheral blood was analyzed.

This sample comprised peripheral blood mononuclear cells (PBMCs), obtained when the disease was refractory, from a patient treated with antithyroid drugs. This chain joins TRBV5-6 and TRBJ2-7; tentatively, D is TRBD2 (5 bases). The sequence derives from a female donor with Graves disease. The CDR3 region is CASSFGSVEQYF. DNA of the CDR3: TGTGCCAGCAGCTTTGGTAGCGTCGAGCAGTACTTC. Variable domain in full (rest from reference TRBV5-6 and TRBJ2-7): DAGVTQSPTHLIKTRGQQVTLRCSPKSGHDTVSWYQQALGQGPQFIFQYYEEEERQRGNFPDRFSGHQFPNYSSELNVNALLLGDSALYLCASSFGSVEQYFGPGTRLTVT.